The rows below give T cell receptor beta chains drawn from one sample of a study of blood T cells in healthy people across ages. TCRdb passed the 5' RACE reads through MiXCR, listing each CDR3 protein once. This table holds 950,000 to 1,200,000 distinct CDR3 sequences, around two fifths found once. The source material was blood. Receptors were obtained from a man aged 18 to 30 in good health. The CDR3 runs from the conserved cysteine through the conserved F or W.

j_call,cdr3_length,v_call,cdr3_aa
TRBJ2-7,12,TRBV27,CAREYKTYEQYF
TRBJ1-4,12,TRBV7-2,CASSARGEKLFF
TRBJ2-7,13,TRBV7-9,CASSLVGEDEQYF
TRBJ2-3,14,TRBV29-1,CSAGPGLVADTQYF
TRBJ2-1,16,TRBV7-9,CASSLLETGAHNEQFF
TRBJ2-1,13,TRBV5-1,CASSPTLYNKQFF
TRBJ2-1,14,TRBV19,CASSIGEGLGEQFF
TRBJ2-3,16,TRBV20-1,CSARDRGGDFTDTQYF
TRBJ1-2,13,TRBV9,CASSATGRNGYTF
TRBJ2-1,14,TRBV12-3/TRBV12-4,CASSLGTIYNEQFF
TRBJ2-7,13,TRBV18,CASSPRREGEQYF
TRBJ2-1,15,TRBV6-2/TRBV6-3,CASSYSNNRLREQFF
TRBJ2-3,15,TRBV7-2,CASSLEAGGDDTQYF
TRBJ1-3,14,TRBV20-1,CSAQTGPSGNTIYF
TRBJ2-5,14,TRBV7-6,CASSLYGRGETQYF
TRBJ2-1,15,TRBV5-4,CASSTDGETFNEQFF
TRBJ2-1,15,TRBV4-3,CASSQADRVDNEQFF
TRBJ1-2,13,TRBV20-1,CSSGTGNNYGYTF
TRBJ2-7,13,TRBV10-3,CAISDGQGGEQYF
TRBJ2-3,14,TRBV29-1,CSVEGGRYTDTQYF
TRBJ2-1,13,TRBV10-3,CATRRVDNNEQFF
TRBJ2-5,14,TRBV11-3,CASSLGQTKETQYF
TRBJ2-3,17,TRBV5-5,CASSLITSGASTDTRYF
TRBJ1-1,15,TRBV7-2,CASSRKGSVNTEAFF
TRBJ1-1,12,TRBV20-1,CSARSGPTEAFF
TRBJ1-5,18,TRBV7-9,CASSLDLSWGLSNQPQHF
TRBJ1-6,17,TRBV27,CASSRYQGSSYNSPLHF
TRBJ2-5,17,TRBV7-9,CASSSTGTGEKEETQYF
TRBJ1-4,12,TRBV10-3,CAIASTNEKLFF
TRBJ1-2,15,TRBV6-6,CASSYETGDENGYTF
TRBJ2-5,14,TRBV5-1,CASSSRSVGETQYF
TRBJ2-3,17,TRBV27,CASSLDSAGKTTDTQYF
TRBJ1-5,16,TRBV6-2/TRBV6-3,CASRGVFNFSNQPQHF
TRBJ1-2,11,TRBV6-2/TRBV6-3,CASSYNYGYTF
TRBJ1-4,15,TRBV2,CASSDPGQGIKKLFF
TRBJ2-1,15,TRBV21-1,CASSKPGQGADEQFF
TRBJ1-2,15,TRBV20-1,CSARSGTASIYGYTF
TRBJ2-1,15,TRBV7-2,CASSFLAGGLIEQFF
TRBJ1-5,15,TRBV6-1,CASSEVQGYNQPQHF
TRBJ2-1,15,TRBV25-1,CASSEVGSVVNEQFF
TRBJ1-5,14,TRBV6-6,CASRETGGDQPQHF